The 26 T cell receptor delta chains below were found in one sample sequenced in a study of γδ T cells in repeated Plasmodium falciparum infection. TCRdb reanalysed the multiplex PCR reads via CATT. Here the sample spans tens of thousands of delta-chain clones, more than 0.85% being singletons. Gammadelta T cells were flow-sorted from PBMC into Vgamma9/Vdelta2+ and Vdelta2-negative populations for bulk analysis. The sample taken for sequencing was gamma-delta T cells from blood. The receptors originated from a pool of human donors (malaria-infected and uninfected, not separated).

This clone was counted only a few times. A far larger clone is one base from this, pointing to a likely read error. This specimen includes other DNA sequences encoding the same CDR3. The DNA for the CDR3 is TGTGCTCTTGGGGAGCTCAGGTCTCCCTTACTGGGGGATCCCCATAAACTCATCTTT. It is translated as CALGELRSPLLGDPHKLIF. The V call is TRDV1, the J call TRDJ1; 10 nucleotides match TRDD3. TCRdb lists no J gene, so it was determined here by aligning the DNA to germline. The CDR3 length is 19 residues. Germline-derived CDR1 and CDR2 are TSWWSYY and QGS. Trimming cost V 3 bases and J 6 bases; bases outside gene matches: 19.

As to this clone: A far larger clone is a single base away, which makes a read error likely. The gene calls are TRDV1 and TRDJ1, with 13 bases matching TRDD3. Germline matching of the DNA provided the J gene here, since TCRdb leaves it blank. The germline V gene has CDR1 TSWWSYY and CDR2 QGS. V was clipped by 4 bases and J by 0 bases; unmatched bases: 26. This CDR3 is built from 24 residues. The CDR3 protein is CALGAHPLRPRTGGYGEYTDKLIF. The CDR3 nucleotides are TGTGCTCTTGGGGCCCACCCTCTCCGGCCTCGTACTGGGGGATACGGGGAGTACACCGATAAACTCATCTTT.

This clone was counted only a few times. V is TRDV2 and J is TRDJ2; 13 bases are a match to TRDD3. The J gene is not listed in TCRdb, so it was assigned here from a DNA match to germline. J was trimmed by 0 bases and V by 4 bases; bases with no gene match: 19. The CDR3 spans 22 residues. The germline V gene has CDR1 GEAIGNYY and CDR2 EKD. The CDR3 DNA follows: TGTGCCTGTGATCCCGTCAGGGGTACTGGGGGATACGGACCCTCTTTGACAGCACAACTCTTCTTT. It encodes CACDPVRGTGGYGPSLTAQLFF.

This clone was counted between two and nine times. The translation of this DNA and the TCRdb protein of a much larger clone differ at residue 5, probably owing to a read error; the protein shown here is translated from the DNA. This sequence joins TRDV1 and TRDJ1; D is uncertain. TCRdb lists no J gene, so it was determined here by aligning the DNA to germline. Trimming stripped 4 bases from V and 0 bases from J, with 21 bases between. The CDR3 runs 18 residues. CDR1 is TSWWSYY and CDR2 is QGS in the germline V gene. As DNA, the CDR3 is TGTGCTCTTGGGGGACCCCCCACCGGTGGAACTTACACCGATAAACTCATCTTT. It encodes CALGGPPTGGTYTDKLIF.

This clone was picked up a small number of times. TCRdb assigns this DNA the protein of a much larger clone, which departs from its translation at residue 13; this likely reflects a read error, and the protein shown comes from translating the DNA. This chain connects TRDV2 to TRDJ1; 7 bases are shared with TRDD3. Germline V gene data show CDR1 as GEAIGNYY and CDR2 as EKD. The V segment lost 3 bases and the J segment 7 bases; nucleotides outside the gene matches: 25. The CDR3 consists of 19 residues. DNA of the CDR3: TGTGCCTGTGACCTTCTCGCTACTGGGGAGAATGAAGGGGCCGGTAAACTCATCTTT. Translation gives CACDLLATGENEGAGKLIF.

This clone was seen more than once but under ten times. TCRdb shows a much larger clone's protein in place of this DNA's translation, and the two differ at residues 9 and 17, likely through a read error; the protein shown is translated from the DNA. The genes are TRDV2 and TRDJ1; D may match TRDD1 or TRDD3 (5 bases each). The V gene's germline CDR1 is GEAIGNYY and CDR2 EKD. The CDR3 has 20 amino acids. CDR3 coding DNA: TGTGCCTGTGACACGGTGGGATGGAGGATTCGCCAAATACACACCGATAGACTCATCTTT. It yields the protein CACDTVGWRIRQIHTDRLIF.

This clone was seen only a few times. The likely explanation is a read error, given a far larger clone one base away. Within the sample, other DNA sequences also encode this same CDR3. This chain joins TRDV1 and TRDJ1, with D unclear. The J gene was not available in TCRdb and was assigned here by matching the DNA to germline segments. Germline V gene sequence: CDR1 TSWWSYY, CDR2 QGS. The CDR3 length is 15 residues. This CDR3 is CALGLSPTATVKLIF. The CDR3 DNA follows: TGCGCTCTTGGGCTTAGCCCCACCGCCACCGTCAAACTCATCTTT.

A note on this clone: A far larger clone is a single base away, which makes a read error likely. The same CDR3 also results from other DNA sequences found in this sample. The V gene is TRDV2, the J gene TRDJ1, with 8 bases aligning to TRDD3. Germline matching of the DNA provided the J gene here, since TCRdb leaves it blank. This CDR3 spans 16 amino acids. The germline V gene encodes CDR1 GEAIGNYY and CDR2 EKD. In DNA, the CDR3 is TGTGCCTGTGACACCAGCTGGGGGAGGTTGACCGACAAACTCATCTTT. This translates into CACDTSWGRLTDKLIF.

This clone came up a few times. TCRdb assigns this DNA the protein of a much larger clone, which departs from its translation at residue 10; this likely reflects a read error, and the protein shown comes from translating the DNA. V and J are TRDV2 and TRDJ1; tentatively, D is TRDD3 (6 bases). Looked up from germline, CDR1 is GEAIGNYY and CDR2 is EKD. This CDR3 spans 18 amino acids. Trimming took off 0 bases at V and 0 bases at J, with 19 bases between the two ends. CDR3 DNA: TGTGCCTGTGACACCGTGGGGGGGACTTTGGGGAACACCGATAAACTCATCTTT. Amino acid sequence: CACDTVGGTLGNTDKLIF.

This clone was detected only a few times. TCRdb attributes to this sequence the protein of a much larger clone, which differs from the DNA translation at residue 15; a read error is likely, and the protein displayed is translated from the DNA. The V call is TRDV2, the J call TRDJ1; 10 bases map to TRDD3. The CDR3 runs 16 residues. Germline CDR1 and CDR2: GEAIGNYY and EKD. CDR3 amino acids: CACDAFRGGYSSKLTF. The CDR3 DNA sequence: TGTGCCTGTGACGCTTTCCGTGGGGGATACTCCTCTAAACTCACCTTT.

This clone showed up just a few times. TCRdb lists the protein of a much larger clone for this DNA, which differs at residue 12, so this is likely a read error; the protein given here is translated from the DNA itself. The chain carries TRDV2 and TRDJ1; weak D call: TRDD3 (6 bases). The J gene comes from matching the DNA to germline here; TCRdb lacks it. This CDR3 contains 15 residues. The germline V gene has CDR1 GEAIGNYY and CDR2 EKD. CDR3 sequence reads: CACVAVLGYTDRLIF. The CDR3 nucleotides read TGTGCCTGTGTCGCAGTACTGGGCTACACCGATAGACTCATCTTT.

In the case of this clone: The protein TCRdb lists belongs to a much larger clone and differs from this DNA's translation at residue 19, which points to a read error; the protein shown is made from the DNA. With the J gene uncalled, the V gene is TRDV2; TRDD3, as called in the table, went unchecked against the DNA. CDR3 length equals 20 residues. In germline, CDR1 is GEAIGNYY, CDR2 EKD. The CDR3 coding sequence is TGTGCCTGTGACCGTCCCGGGTACCCGACTTCTGGGGAAAACACCGATAAACTCACCTTT. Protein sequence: CACDRPGYPTSGENTDKLTF.

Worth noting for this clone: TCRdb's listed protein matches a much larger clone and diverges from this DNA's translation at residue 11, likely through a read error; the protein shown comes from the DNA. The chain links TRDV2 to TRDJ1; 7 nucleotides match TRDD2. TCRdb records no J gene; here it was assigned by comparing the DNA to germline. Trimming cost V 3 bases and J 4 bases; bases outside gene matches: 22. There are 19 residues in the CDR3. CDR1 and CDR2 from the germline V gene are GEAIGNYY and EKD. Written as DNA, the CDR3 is TGTGCCTGTGACCCTAAAGGATTCCTACCCGCGTACGACCACGATAAACTCATCTTT. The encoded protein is CACDPKGFLPAYDHDKLIF.

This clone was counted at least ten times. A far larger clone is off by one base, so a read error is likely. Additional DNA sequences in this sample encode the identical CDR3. The CDR3 region is CALRKWGIYGTDKLIF. For the CDR3, the DNA is TGTGCTCTTAGGAAATGGGGGATTTATGGCACCGATAAACTCATCTTC. For the V gene the call is TRDV1; the J gene has no call; whether TRDD3, the table's D call, matches the DNA was not checked. CDR1 TSWWSYY and CDR2 QGS come from the germline V gene. CDR3 length equals 16 residues.

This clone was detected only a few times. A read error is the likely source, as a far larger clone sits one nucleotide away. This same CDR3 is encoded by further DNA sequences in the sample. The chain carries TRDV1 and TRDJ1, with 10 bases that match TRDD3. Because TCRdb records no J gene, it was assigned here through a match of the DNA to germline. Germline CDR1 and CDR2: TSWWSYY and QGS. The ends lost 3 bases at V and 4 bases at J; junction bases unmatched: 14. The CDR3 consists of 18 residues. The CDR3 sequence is CALGELPWGINRIDKLIF. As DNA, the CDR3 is TGTGCTCTTGGGGAGCTTCCCTGGGGGATAAATAGGATCGATAAACTCATCTTT.

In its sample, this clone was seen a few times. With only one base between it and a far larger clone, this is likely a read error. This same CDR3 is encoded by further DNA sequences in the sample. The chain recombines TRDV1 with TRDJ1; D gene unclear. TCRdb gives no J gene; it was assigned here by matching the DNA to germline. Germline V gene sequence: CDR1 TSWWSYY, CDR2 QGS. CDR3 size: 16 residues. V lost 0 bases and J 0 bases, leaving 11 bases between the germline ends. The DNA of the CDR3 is TGTGCTCTTGGGGAACTGCTCCCCCTTTACACCGATAAACTCATCTTT. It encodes CALGELLPLYTDKLIF.

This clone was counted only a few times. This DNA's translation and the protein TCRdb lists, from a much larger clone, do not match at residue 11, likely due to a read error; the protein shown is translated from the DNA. CDR3 nucleotide sequence: TGTGCTCTTGGGTACAATCTACGGCGGGGGATGCGTGTTTCCGATAAACTCATCTTT. It yields the protein CALGYNLRRGMRVSDKLIF. This sequence joins TRDV1 and TRDJ1; 7 bases match TRDD3. TCRdb records no J gene; here it was assigned by comparing the DNA to germline. This CDR3 is built from 19 residues. Per the germline V gene, CDR1 is TSWWSYY and CDR2 is QGS. The ends lost 5 bases at V and 3 bases at J; junction bases unmatched: 21.

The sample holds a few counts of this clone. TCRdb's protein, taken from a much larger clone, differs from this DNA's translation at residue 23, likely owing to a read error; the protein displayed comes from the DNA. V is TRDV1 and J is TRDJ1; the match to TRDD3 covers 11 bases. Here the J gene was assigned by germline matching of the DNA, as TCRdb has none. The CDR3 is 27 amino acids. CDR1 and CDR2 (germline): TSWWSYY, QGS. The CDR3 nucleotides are TGTGCTCTTGGATATATTTCTGGCTCGGAGAGGCCTCCCCTCTTGGGGGATACGGGTGCGACCACCGGTAAACTCATCTTT. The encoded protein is CALGYISGSERPPLLGDTGATTGKLIF.

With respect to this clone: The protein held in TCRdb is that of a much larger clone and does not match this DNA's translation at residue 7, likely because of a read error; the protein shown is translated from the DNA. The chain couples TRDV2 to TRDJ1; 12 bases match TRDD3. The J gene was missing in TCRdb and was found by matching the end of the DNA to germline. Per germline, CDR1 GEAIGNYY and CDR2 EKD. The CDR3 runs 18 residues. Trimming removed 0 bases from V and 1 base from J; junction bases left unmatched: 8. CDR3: CACDTLALGDTPTDKLIF. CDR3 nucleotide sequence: TGTGCCTGTGACACCTTGGCACTGGGGGATACTCCCACCGATAAACTCATCTTT.

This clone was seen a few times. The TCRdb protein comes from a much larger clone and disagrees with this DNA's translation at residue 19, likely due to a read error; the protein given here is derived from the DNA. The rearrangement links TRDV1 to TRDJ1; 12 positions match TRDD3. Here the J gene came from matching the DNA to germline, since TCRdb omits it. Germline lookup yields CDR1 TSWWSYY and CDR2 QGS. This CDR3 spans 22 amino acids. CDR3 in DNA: TGTGCTCTTGGGGGAAGAGCACCCCCTAACTGGGGGATACTCTTCAACACCGATGAACTCATCTTT. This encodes CALGGRAPPNWGILFNTDELIF.

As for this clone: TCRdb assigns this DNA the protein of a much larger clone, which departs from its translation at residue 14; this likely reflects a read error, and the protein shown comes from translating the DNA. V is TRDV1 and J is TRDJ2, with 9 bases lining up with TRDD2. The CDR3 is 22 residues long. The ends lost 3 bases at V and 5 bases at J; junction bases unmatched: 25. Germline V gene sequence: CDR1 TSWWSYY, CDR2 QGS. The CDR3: CALGDEPSYRWWGTGPTAQLFF. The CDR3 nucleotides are TGTGCTCTTGGGGATGAGCCTTCCTACCGGTGGTGGGGGACAGGCCCTACAGCACAACTCTTCTTT.

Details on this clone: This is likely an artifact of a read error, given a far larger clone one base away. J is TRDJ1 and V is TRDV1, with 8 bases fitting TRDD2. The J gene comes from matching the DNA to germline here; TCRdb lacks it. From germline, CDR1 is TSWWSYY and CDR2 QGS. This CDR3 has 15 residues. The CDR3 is CALGELPPSYDKLIF. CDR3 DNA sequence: TGTGCCCTTGGGGAGCTCCCTCCTTCCTACGATAAACTCATCTTT.

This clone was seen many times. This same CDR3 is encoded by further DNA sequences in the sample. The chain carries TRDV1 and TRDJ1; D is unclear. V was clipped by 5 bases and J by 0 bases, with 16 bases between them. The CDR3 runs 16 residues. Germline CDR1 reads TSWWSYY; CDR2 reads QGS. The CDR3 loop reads CALGMYTWSYTDKLIF. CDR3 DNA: TGTGCTCTTGGGATGTATACTTGGTCCTACACCGATAAACTCATCTTT.

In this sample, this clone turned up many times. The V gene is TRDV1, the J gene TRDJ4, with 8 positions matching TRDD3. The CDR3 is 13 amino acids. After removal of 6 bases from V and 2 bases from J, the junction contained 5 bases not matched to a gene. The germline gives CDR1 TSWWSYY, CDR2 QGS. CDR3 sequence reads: CALGEGDIRPLIF. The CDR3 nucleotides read TGTGCTCTTGGTGAGGGGGATATAAGACCCCTGATCTTT.

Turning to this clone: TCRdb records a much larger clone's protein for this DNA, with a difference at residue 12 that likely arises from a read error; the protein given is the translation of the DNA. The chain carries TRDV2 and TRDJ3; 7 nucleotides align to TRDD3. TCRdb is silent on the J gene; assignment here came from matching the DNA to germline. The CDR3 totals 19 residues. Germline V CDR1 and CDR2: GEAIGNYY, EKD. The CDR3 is CACDTLGGRSSRDTRQMFF. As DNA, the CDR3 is TGTGCCTGTGACACCCTGGGGGGTCGAAGCTCCCGGGACACCCGACAGATGTTTTTC.

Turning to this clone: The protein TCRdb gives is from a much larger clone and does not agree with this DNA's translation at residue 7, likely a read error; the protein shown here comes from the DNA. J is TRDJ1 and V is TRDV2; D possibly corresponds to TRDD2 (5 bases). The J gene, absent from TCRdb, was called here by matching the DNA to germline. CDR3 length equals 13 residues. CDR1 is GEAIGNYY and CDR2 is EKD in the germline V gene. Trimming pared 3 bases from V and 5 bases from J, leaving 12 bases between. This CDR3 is CACDFLQDDKLIF. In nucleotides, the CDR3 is TGTGCCTGTGACTTCCTCCAGGATGATAAACTCATCTTT.